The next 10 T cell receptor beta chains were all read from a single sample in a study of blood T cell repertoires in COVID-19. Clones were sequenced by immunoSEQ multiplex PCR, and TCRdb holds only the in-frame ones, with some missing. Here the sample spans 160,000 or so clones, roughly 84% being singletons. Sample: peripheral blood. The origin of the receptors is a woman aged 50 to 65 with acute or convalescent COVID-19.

The CDR3 region has the DNA TGTGCCAGCAGTGAAGCCATGGAGACAGGGTATTCCTACGAGCAGTACTTC. Encoded protein: CASSEAMETGYSYEQYF. V gene TRBV6-1 combines with J gene TRBJ2-7; 7 positions match TRBD1. V was pared by 0 bases and J by 1 base, with 9 bases of the junction left unmatched. Germline CDR1 and CDR2: MNHNS and SASEGT. The CDR3 extends over 17 amino acids.

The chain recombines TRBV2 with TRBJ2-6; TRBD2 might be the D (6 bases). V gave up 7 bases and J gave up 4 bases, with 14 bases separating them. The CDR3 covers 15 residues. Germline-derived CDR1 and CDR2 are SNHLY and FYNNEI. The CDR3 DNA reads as TGTGCCAGCATATATCGGGGGTACGGGGCCAACGTCCTGACTTTC. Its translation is CASIYRGYGANVLTF. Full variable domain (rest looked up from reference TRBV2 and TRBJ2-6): EPEVTQTPSHQVTQMGQEVILRCVPISNHLYFYWYRQILGQKVEFLVSFYNNEISEKSEIFDDQFSVERPDGSNFTLKIRSTKLEDSAMYFCASIYRGYGANVLTFGAGSRLTVL.

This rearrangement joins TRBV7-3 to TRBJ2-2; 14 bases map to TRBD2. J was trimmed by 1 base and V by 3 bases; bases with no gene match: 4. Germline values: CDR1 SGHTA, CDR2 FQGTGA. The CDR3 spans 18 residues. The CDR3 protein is CASSFPGLAGENTGELFF. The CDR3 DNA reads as TGTGCCAGCAGCTTCCCGGGACTAGCGGGAGAGAACACCGGGGAGCTGTTTTTT.

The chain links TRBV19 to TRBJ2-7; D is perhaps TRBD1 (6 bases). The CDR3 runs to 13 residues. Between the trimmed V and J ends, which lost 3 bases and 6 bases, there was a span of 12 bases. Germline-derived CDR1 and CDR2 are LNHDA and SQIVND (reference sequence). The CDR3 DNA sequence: TGTGCCAGTAGTATCAGCGACAGGAGCGAGCAGTACTTC. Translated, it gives CASSISDRSEQYF.

The CDR3 bases are TGCGCCAGCAGCCCCGACTTCAATCAGCCCCAGCATTTT. Amino acid sequence: CASSPDFNQPQHF. The chain is built from TRBV4-1 and TRBJ1-5, with D unresolved. Trimming stripped 4 bases from V and 3 bases from J, with 7 bases between. Per the germline V gene, CDR1 is MGHRA and CDR2 is YSYEKL. The CDR3 is 13 residues long.

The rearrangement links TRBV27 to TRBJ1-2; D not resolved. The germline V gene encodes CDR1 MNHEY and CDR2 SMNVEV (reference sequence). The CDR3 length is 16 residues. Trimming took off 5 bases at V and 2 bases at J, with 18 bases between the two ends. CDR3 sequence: CASSPRTGIKNYGYTF. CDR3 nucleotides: TGTGCCAGCAGTCCTCGGACGGGAATAAAAAACTATGGCTACACCTTC.

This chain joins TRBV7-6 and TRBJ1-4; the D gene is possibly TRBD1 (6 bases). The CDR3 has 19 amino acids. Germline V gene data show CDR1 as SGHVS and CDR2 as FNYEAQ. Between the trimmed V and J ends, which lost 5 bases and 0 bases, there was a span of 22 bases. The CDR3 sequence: CASSPGPGGARATNEKLFF. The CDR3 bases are TGTGCCAGCAGCCCCGGACCTGGGGGGGCGAGGGCAACTAATGAAAAACTGTTTTTT.

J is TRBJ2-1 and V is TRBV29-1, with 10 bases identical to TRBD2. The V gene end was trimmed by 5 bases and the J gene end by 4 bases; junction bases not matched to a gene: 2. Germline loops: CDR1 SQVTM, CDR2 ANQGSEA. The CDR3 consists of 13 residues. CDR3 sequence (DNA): TGCAGCGTTAATAGCGGGGGGTACAATGAGCAGTTCTTC. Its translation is CSVNSGGYNEQFF.

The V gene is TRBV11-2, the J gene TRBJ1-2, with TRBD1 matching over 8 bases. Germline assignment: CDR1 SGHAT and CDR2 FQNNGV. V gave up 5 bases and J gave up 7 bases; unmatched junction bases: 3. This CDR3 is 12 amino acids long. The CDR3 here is CASSQGQGGYTF. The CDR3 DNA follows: TGTGCCAGCAGCCAAGGACAGGGTGGCTACACCTTC.

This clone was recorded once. The CDR3 nucleotides read TGTGCCAGCAGCATCCAGCCGGGGGTTCGGACTGAAGCTTTCTTT. Its translation: CASSIQPGVRTEAFF. V usage is TRBV6-4 and J usage is TRBJ1-1; possibly TRBD1 for D (5 bases). V dropped 6 bases and J dropped 5 bases, with 19 bases sitting between them. Germline CDR1 MRHNA, CDR2 SNTAGT. The CDR3 extends over 15 amino acids.